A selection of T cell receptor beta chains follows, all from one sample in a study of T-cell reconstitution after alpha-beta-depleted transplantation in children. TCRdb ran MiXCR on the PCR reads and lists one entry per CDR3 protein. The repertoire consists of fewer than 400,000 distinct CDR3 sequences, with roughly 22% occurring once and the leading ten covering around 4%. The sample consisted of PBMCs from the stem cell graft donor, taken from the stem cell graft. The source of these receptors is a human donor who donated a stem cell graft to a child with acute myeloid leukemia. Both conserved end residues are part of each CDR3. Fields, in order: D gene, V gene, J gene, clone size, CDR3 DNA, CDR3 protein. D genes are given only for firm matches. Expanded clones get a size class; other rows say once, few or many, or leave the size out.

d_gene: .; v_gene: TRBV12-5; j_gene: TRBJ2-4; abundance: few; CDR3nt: TGTGCTAGTGGTCCGGAAGTGGGGAAGGGGGCCAAAAACATTCAGTACTTC; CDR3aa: CASGPEVGKGAKNIQYF
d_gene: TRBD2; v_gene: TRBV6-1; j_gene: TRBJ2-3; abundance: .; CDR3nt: TGTGCCAGCAAATGGACTAGAACAGATACGCAGTATTTT; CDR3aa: CASKWTRTDTQYF
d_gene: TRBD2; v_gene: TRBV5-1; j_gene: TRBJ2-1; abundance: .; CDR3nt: TGCGCCAGCAGCTTGAAGGGGTCCGGGACTAGCGATGAGCAGTTCTTC; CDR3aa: CASSLKGSGTSDEQFF
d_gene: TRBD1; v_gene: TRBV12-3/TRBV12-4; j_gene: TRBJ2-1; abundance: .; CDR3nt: TGTGCCAGCAGCTCACAGGGGTTTCCCTCCTACAATGAGCAGTTCTTC; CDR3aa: CASSSQGFPSYNEQFF
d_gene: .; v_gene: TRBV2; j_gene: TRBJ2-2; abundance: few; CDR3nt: TGTGCCAGCAGTGAATTGGAGGGGAACACCGGGGAGCTGTTTTTT; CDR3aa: CASSELEGNTGELFF
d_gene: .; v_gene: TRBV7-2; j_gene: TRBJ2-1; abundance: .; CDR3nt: TGTGCCAGCAGCCCCGGACTACGTTACAATGAGCAGTTCTTC; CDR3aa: CASSPGLRYNEQFF
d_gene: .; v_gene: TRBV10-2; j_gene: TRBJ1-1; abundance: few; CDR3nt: TGCGCCAGCAGTGAGAACGCAGCCAGCGAAGCTTTCTTT; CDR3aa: CASSENAASEAFF
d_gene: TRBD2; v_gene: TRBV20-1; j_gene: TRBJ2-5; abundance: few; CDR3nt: TGCAGTGCTAGATCCGGGGTAGCGGGCCAAGAGACCCAGTACTTC; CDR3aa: CSARSGVAGQETQYF
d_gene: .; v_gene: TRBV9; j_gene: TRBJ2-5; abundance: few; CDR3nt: TGTGCCAGCAGCGTAACGGGGGGCCGTCAAGAGACCCAGTACTTC; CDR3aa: CASSVTGGRQETQYF
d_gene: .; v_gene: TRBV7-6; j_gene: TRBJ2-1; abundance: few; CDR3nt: TGTGCCAGCAGCTCTGGACAGAATCGGCCCAATGAGCAGTTCTTC; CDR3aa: CASSSGQNRPNEQFF
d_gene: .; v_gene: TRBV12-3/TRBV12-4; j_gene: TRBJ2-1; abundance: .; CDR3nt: TGTGCCAGCAGTTTATGGGACTTAAGCTACAATGAGCAGTTCTTC; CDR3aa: CASSLWDLSYNEQFF
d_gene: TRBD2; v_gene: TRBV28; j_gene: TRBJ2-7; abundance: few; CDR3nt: TGTGCCAGCAGTGCCCCGGGACTAGCGGGAGTTGAGCAGTACTTC; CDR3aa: CASSAPGLAGVEQYF
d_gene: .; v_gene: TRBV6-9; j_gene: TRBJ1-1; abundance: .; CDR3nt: TGTGCCAGCAATGCGTCCACTGAAGCTTTCTTT; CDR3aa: CASNASTEAFF
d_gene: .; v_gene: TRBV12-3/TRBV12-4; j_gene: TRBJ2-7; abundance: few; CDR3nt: TGTGCCAGCACTGGAGATCCCCTCTACGAGCAGTACTTC; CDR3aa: CASTGDPLYEQYF
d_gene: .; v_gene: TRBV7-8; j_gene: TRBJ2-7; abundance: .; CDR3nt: TGTGCCAGCAGCACGGGACTGGGGTTGGAGGAGCAGTACTTC; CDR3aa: CASSTGLGLEEQYF
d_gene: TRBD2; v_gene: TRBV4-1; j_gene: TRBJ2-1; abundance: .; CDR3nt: TGCGCCAGCAGCCAAGACCTGACTAGCGGGGCCTACAATGAGCAGTTCTTC; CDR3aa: CASSQDLTSGAYNEQFF
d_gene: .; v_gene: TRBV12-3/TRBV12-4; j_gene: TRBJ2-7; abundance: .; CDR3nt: TGTGCCAGCAGACCCGGGGGAGGGGGCTCTTACGAGCAGTACTTC; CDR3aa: CASRPGGGGSYEQYF
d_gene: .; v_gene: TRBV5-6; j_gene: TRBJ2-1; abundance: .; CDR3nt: TGTGCCAGCAGCGGACAATCTGCGCAAAGGGTCAATGAGCAGTTCTTC; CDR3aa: CASSGQSAQRVNEQFF
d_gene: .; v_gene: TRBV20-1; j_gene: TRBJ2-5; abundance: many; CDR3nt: TGCAGTGCTAGAGTGAGCGACGCTTACCAAGAGACCCAGTACTTC; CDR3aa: CSARVSDAYQETQYF
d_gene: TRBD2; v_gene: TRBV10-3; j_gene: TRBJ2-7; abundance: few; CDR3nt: TGTGCCATTCAGGGAGGGACTAGCGGATCCTACGAGCAGTACTTC; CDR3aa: CAIQGGTSGSYEQYF
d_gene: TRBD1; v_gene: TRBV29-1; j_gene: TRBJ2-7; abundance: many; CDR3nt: TGCAGCGTTGATGTACAGGGGATAAGGAACGAGCAGTACTTC; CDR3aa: CSVDVQGIRNEQYF
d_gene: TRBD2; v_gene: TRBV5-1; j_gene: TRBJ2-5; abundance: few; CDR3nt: TGCGCCAGCAGCTCTGGACTAGCGGTAACTCAAGAGACCCAGTACTTC; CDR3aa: CASSSGLAVTQETQYF
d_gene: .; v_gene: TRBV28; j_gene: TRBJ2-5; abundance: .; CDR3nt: TGTGCCAGCAGTTTATCAATGAACAGCCAAGAGACCCAGTACTTC; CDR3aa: CASSLSMNSQETQYF
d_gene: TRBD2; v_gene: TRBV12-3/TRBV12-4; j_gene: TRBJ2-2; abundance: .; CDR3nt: TGTGCCAGCAGTTTATCGGGGGGGGCGAACACCGGGGAGCTGTTTTTT; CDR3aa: CASSLSGGANTGELFF
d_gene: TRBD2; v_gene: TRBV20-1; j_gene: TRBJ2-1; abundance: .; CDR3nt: TGCTGTGCTAGAGGCATAGCTAGCGGGGCCTACAATGAGCAGTTCTTC; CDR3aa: CCARGIASGAYNEQFF
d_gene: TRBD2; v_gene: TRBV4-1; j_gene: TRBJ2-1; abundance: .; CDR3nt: TGCGCCACCGGAGCGGGGGACAATGAGCAGTTCTTC; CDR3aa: CATGAGDNEQFF
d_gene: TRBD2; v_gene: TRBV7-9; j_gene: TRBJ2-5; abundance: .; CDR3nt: TGTGCCAGTGGACAGGGACTAGCGGGAGAAGAGACCCAGTACTTC; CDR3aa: CASGQGLAGEETQYF
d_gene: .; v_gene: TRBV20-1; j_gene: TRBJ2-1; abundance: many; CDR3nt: TGCAGTGCGGTCGGGCAGGTGGGGCAGTTCTTC; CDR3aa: CSAVGQVGQFF
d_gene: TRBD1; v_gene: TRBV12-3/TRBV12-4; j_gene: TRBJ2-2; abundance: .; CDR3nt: TGTGCCAGCACCCTCAGACAGGGGAACACCGGGGAGCTGTTTTTT; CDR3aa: CASTLRQGNTGELFF
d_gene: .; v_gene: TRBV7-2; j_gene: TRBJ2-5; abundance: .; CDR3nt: TGTGCCAGCAGCTTAGAAGCGTCTAGCGTTGGGACCCAGTACTTC; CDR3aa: CASSLEASSVGTQYF
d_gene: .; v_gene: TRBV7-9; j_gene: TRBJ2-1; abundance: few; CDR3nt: TGTGCCAGCAGCCCGACTCAGGGGCTGTCTACCTACAATGAGCAGTTCTTC; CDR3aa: CASSPTQGLSTYNEQFF
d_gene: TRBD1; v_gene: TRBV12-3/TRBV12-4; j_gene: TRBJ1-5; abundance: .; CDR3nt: TGTGCCAGCAGTTTAGGGGGAAGGACAGGGAGGATTAATCAGCCCCAGCATTTT; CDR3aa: CASSLGGRTGRINQPQHF
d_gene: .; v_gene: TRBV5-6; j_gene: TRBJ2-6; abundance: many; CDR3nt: TGTGCCAGCAGCTTGGAGGGTTGGGCTTTGTTTGGGGCCAACGTCCTGACTTTC; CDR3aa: CASSLEGWALFGANVLTF
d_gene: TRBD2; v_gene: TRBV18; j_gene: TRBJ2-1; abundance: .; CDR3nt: TGTGCCAGCTCACCACCTGTTCGGGAGGCCTACAATGAGCAGTTCTTC; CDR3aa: CASSPPVREAYNEQFF
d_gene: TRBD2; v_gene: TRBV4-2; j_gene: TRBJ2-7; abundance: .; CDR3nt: TGTGCCAGCAGCCCCCGGACTAGCGGAGAGTACGAGCAGTACTTC; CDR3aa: CASSPRTSGEYEQYF
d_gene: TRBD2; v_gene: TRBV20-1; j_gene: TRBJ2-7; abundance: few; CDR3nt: TGCAGTGCTAGAGACCCCGGGGGGGAGGGCTCCTACGAGCAGTACTTC; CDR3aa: CSARDPGGEGSYEQYF
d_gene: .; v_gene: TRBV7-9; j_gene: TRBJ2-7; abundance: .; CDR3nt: TGTGCCAGCAGCTACCGGACCTACGAGCAGTACTTC; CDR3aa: CASSYRTYEQYF
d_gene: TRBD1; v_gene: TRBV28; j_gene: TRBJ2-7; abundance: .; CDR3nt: TGTGCCAGCAGCTCCGGGACAGGGTTTTACGAGCAGTACTTC; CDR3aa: CASSSGTGFYEQYF
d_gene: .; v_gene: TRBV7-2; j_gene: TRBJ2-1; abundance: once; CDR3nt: TGTGCCAGCAGGTCGTCCGGGGGCTCCTACAATGAGCAGTTCTTC; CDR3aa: CASRSSGGSYNEQFF
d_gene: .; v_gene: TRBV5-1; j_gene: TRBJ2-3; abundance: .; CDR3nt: TGCGCCAGCAGCGAGACCCGGGACGGGGGAACAGATACGCAGTATTTT; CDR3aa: CASSETRDGGTDTQYF
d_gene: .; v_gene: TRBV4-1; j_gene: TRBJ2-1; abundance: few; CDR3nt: TGCGCCAGCAGCCAAGTCAGGAACTCCTACAATGAGCAGTTCTTC; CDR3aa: CASSQVRNSYNEQFF
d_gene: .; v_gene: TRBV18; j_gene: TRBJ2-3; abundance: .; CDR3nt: TGTGCCAGCTCAACCCTAGGAGCTGATACGCAGTATTTT; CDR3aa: CASSTLGADTQYF
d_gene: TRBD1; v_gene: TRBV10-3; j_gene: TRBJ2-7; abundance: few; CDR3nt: TGTGCCATCAGTGACGGGACAGTGAGGACCTACGAGCAGTACTTC; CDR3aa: CAISDGTVRTYEQYF
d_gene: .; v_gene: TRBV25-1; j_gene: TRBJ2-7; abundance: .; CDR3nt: TGTGCCAGCAGTGAACAGGCAGGGTTCAACTCCTACGAGCAGTACTTC; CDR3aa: CASSEQAGFNSYEQYF
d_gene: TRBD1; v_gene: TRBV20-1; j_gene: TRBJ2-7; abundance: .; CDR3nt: TGCAGTGCTGGAGAATTGGGACAGGGGAAGTACGAGCAGTACTTC; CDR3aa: CSAGELGQGKYEQYF
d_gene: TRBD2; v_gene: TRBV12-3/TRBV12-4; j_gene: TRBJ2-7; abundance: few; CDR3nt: TGTGCCAGCAGTTTTACCCTAGCGGGAGGATCCTACGAGCAGTACTTC; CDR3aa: CASSFTLAGGSYEQYF
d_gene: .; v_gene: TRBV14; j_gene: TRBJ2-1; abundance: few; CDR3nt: TGTGCCAGCAGCCAGCGAATAATAGCGGAGCGGCAGTTCTTC; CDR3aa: CASSQRIIAERQFF
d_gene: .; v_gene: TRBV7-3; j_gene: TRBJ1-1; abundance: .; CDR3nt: TGTGCCAGCGGAGCAGCCGACGGCACTGAAGCTTTCTTT; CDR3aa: CASGAADGTEAFF